This TCR beta chain was documented in a study of T cell repertoires in cytomegalovirus infection. Concerning this clonotype itself: The antigen is unknown.

CDR3 length: 13 amino acids. The germline CDR1 and CDR2 sequences are SEHNR and FQNEAQ (reference sequence). Trimming shortened V by 5 bases and J by 5 bases, and 11 bases separated the two germline ends. TCRdb processed the reads anew with MiXCR; each CDR3 protein has one entry. In the table there are about 830,000 distinct CDR3 sequences, 30% to 35% of which are singletons. The material sequenced was cultured CD8+ T cells from PBMCs, taken from culture after CMV antigen stimulation. This TCR was recovered from a human donor in good health (CMV status not recorded). Some clones in this sample may be carry-over from other donors' samples. The gene calls are TRBV7-9 and TRBJ2-3; perhaps D is TRBD1 or TRBD2 (6 bases each). CDR3: CASSAGGRDTQYF. For the CDR3, the DNA is TGTGCCAGCAGCGCCGGGGGCCGAGATACGCAGTATTTT.